These 30 T cell receptor beta chains were all obtained from the same sample, sequenced in a study of blood T cell repertoires in COVID-19. Some clones are missing from TCRdb's copy, which holds only in-frame ones; the method was immunoSEQ multiplex PCR. The table shows fewer than 110,000 clones, with about 90% occurring only once. Sequencing was done on a sample of peripheral blood. The receptors shown here come from a human donor in a cohort sampled during active COVID-19.

The count of this clone is one. The chain uses TRBV11-1 and TRBJ2-1, with 7 nucleotides matching TRBD1. Trimming cost V 4 bases and J 5 bases; bases outside gene matches: 11. The germline V gene encodes CDR1 SGHAT and CDR2 FQDESV (reference sequence). The CDR3 runs 16 residues. CDR3 residues: CASSSNGDRANNEQFF. CDR3 coding DNA: TGTGCCAGCAGCTCGAACGGAGACAGGGCGAACAATGAGCAGTTCTTC. The whole variable domain, filled in from reference TRBV11-1 and TRBJ2-1, reads EAEVAQSPRYKITEKSQAVAFWCDPISGHATLYWYRQILGQGPELLVQFQDESVVDDSQLPKDRFSAERLKGVDSTLKIQPAELGDSAMYLCASSSNGDRANNEQFFGPGTRLTVL.

The V call is TRBV25-1, the J call TRBJ2-1; TRBD2 aligns across 10 bases. Per germline, CDR1 MGHDK and CDR2 SYGVNS. The trim removed 1 base at V and 0 bases at J, leaving 6 bases unmatched. This CDR3 is built from 18 residues. The CDR3 DNA is TGTGCCAGCAGTGAATTCACTAGCGGGACGAACTCCTACAATGAGCAGTTCTTC. It encodes CASSEFTSGTNSYNEQFF.

The chain uses TRBV5-1 and TRBJ2-7; 13 nucleotides match TRBD2. V lost 4 bases to trimming and J lost 6 bases; unmatched junction nucleotides: 7. The CDR3 runs 15 residues. Germline values: CDR1 SGHRS, CDR2 YFSETQ. The CDR3 region is CASSTTSGRAPEQYF. The CDR3 DNA sequence: TGCGCCAGCAGCACAACTAGCGGGAGGGCCCCCGAGCAGTACTTC.

The chain combines TRBV19 with TRBJ2-7; D is possibly TRBD1 (6 bases). V dropped 5 bases and J dropped 0 bases, with 11 bases sitting between them. CDR3 length equals 14 residues. Per germline, CDR1 LNHDA and CDR2 SQIVND (reference sequence). CDR3 protein: CASSPRDISYEQYF. In nucleotides, the CDR3 is TGTGCCAGTAGTCCCAGGGACATCTCCTACGAGCAGTACTTC.

The chain joins TRBV6-5 to TRBJ2-6; D unclear. Trimming removed 5 bases from V and 0 bases from J, with 5 bases in between. The germline V gene has CDR1 MNHEY and CDR2 SVGAGI. CDR3 size: 14 residues. The CDR3, as DNA: TGTGCCAGCAGTCGGAGCTCTGGGGCCAACGTCCTGACTTTC. Translated, it gives CASSRSSGANVLTF.

The chain carries TRBV5-4 and TRBJ2-1; maybe TRBD1 (6 bases). The V and J ends lost 4 bases and 2 bases respectively, with 13 bases between them. The CDR3 is made up of 15 amino acids. Germline V gene lookup returns CDR1 SGHNT and CDR2 YYREEE (reference sequence). Here the CDR3 DNA reads TGTGCCAGCAGCCCTAGGAACAGGGCCTACAATGAGCAGTTCTTC. It codes for CASSPRNRAYNEQFF.

This clone was detected only a few times. This rearrangement joins TRBV15 to TRBJ2-3, with TRBD2 as a possible D gene (5 bases). V lost 6 bases to trimming and J lost 4 bases, with 14 bases between them. This CDR3 has 14 amino acids. CDR1 and CDR2 from the germline V gene are LNHNV and YYDKDF (reference sequence). The CDR3 bases are TGTGCCACCAGTCGCGTCGAGGGCGCAGATACGCAGTATTTT. This translates into CATSRVEGADTQYF.

J is TRBJ2-1 and V is TRBV11-3; 8 bases line up with TRBD1. Trimming cost V 4 bases and J 8 bases; bases outside gene matches: 10. This CDR3 spans 15 amino acids. The germline gives CDR1 SGHNT, CDR2 YENEEA. CDR3 bases: TGTGCCAGCAGCTACTGGACAGGGATCATTGATGAGCAGTTCTTC. Its translation is CASSYWTGIIDEQFF.

V usage is TRBV18 and J usage is TRBJ2-3; 11 bases map to TRBD2. The J segment lost 5 bases and the V segment lost 6 bases, leaving 7 bases of the junction unmatched. This CDR3 comprises 15 residues. The germline gives CDR1 KGHSH, CDR2 LQKENI. CDR3 loop: CASSPTSGVVDTQYF. The CDR3 DNA reads as TGTGCCAGCTCCCCGACTAGCGGGGTGGTAGATACGCAGTATTTT.

The rearrangement links TRBV19 to TRBJ2-2, with D maybe TRBD2 (7 bases). The germline V and J ends were trimmed by 2 bases and 1 base, with 14 bases remaining between them. The germline V gene has CDR1 LNHDA and CDR2 SQIVND (reference sequence). This CDR3 is built from 17 residues. The CDR3 nucleotides read TGTGCCAGTAGTATATCTCTCGGGGGGCTGAACACCGGGGAGCTGTTTTTT. Protein product: CASSISLGGLNTGELFF.

This clone was observed once. The V call is TRBV19, the J call TRBJ2-3; 12 nucleotides line up with TRBD1. CDR1 and CDR2 (germline): LNHDA, SQIVND (reference sequence). This CDR3 has 13 amino acids. J gave up 6 bases and V 10 bases, and 5 bases lay outside the gene matches. In DNA form, the CDR3 reads TGTGCCACCGGGACAGGGGGCGGGGATACGCAGTATTTT. Translated: CATGTGGGDTQYF.

The genes are TRBV6-5 and TRBJ2-7; D remains ambiguous. This CDR3 has 13 residues. The V gene's germline CDR1 is MNHEY and CDR2 SVGAGI. The V and J ends lost 0 bases and 7 bases respectively, with 10 bases between them. For the CDR3, the DNA is TGTGCCAGCAGTTACTCGAGCGCCTTAGAGCAGTACTTC. Translation: CASSYSSALEQYF.

The rearrangement joins TRBV30 to TRBJ1-4; TRBD1 might be the D (5 bases). Per the germline V gene, CDR1 is GTSNPN and CDR2 is SVGIG (reference sequence). This CDR3 region has 14 residues. Trimming removed 3 bases from V and 6 bases from J, with 14 bases in between. The CDR3 loop is CAWSRGGGDEKLFF. The CDR3 DNA is TGTGCCTGGAGCCGCGGGGGAGGTGATGAAAAACTGTTTTTT.

The chain carries TRBV6-1 and TRBJ1-2; TRBD1 might be the D (5 bases). The CDR3 is made up of 14 amino acids. Germline V lookup: CDR1 MNHNS, CDR2 SASEGT. Trimming left V 3 bases short and J 4 bases short, with 12 bases between. CDR3 in amino acids: CASSEQGKLYGYTF. In DNA form, the CDR3 reads TGTGCCAGCAGTGAGCAGGGAAAACTCTATGGCTACACCTTC.

The chain links TRBV6-5 to TRBJ2-3, with D hard to call. CDR3 length: 13 residues. Germline loops: CDR1 MNHEY, CDR2 SVGAGI. V was cut by 5 bases and J by 5 bases, with 11 bases left in between. This chain's CDR3 is CASSPFSGDTQYF. The CDR3 bases are TGTGCCAGCAGTCCGTTTTCGGGAGATACGCAGTATTTT.

CDR3 in amino acids: CASPLRGEPTQYF. In DNA, the CDR3 is TGTGCCAGCCCCCTCCGGGGTGAGCCGACGCAGTATTTT. The V and J genes are TRBV7-9 and TRBJ2-3; TRBD2 might be the D (5 bases). V lost 8 bases and J 9 bases, leaving 18 bases between the germline ends. Per germline, CDR1 SEHNR and CDR2 FQNEAQ (reference sequence). The CDR3 consists of 13 residues.

V is TRBV6-2 or TRBV6-3 and J is TRBJ2-7; D may be TRBD1 (6 bases). Trimming left V 5 bases short and J 2 bases short, with 13 bases between. CDR1 is MNHEY and CDR2 is SVGEGT in the germline V gene. The CDR3 has 14 residues. CDR3: CASSKGVRTYEQYF. Written as DNA, the CDR3 is TGTGCCAGCAGTAAGGGGGTCAGAACCTACGAGCAGTACTTC.

V is TRBV24-1 and J is TRBJ1-2; a possible D gene is TRBD1 (5 bases). Germline lookup yields CDR1 KGHDR and CDR2 SFDVKD. Trimming removed 1 base at V and 4 bases at J, with 9 bases between. The CDR3 covers 14 residues. CDR3 residues: CATSDFTGSYGYTF. CDR3 nucleotides: TGTGCCACCAGTGATTTCACAGGTTCCTATGGCTACACCTTC.

The chain carries TRBV9 and TRBJ2-6; D is possibly TRBD1 (6 bases). Germline loops: CDR1 SGDLS, CDR2 YYNGEE. The length of the CDR3 is 18 residues. V lost 4 bases, J lost 0 bases, and 17 bases lay in between. The CDR3 DNA is TGTGCCAGCAGCCCCTCGACAGGAAGGAGCTCTGGGGCCAACGTCCTGACTTTC. Its translation: CASSPSTGRSSGANVLTF.

The chain links TRBV28 to TRBJ1-2; D possibly corresponds to TRBD1 (6 bases). CDR3 length equals 15 residues. The germline V gene encodes CDR1 MDHEN and CDR2 SYDVKM. The V end was cut by 5 bases, the J end by 2 bases, with 15 bases between. For the CDR3, the DNA is TGTGCCAGCAGTATAGTGGACAGCCTCAACTATGGCTACACCTTC. Translating gives CASSIVDSLNYGYTF.

The chain uses TRBV9 and TRBJ2-5; D call uncertain. CDR3 length: 14 amino acids. V lost 0 bases, J lost 2 bases, and 8 bases lay in between. Per germline, CDR1 SGDLS and CDR2 YYNGEE. CDR3: CASSVGASQETQYF. The CDR3, as DNA: TGTGCCAGCAGCGTAGGAGCTAGTCAAGAGACCCAGTACTTC.

In regard to this clone: The sample contains more than one DNA sequence encoding this CDR3. The chain carries TRBV7-2 and TRBJ2-7, with 7 bases matching TRBD2. Per the germline V gene, CDR1 is SGHTA and CDR2 is FQGNSA. With V trimmed by 3 bases and J by 2 bases, 4 bases remained unmatched. CDR3 size: 14 residues. Here the CDR3 reads CASSLGRGTYEQYF. CDR3 DNA sequence: TGTGCCAGCAGCTTGGGGCGGGGGACCTACGAGCAGTACTTC.

This clone was found a few times. J is TRBJ2-7 and V is TRBV2, with a weak D call TRBD2 (6 bases). V gave up 6 bases and J gave up 2 bases, with 17 bases separating them. This CDR3 is built from 15 residues. Germline V gene lookup returns CDR1 SNHLY and CDR2 FYNNEI. This chain's CDR3 is CASRDSSIAAYEQYF. CDR3 nucleotides: TGTGCCAGCAGGGACTCTAGTATAGCGGCCTACGAGCAGTACTTC.

The rearrangement joins TRBV19 to TRBJ1-4; perhaps TRBD1 as D (5 bases). CDR3 length equals 14 residues. Trimming took 5 bases from V and 8 from J, leaving 15 bases between them. The V gene's germline CDR1 is LNHDA and CDR2 SQIVND (reference sequence). CDR3 protein: CASSDGGRAEKLFF. CDR3 DNA sequence: TGTGCCAGTAGTGACGGGGGTCGGGCGGAAAAACTGTTTTTT.

CDR3 nucleotides: TGTGCCTGGATCACGATACCGAGCACTGAAGCTTTCTTT. This encodes CAWITIPSTEAFF. The chain carries TRBV30 and TRBJ1-1; D not certain. The V end lost 4 bases, the J end lost 4 bases, and 13 bases lay between the germline ends. The germline gives CDR1 GTSNPN, CDR2 SVGIG (reference sequence). The CDR3 has 13 amino acids.

The CDR3, as DNA: TGCGCCAGCAGCTTGCCTAGCGGGATATACGAGCAGTACTTC. This sequence encodes CASSLPSGIYEQYF. The genes are TRBV5-1 and TRBJ2-7; 9 bases agree with TRBD2. The CDR3 extends over 14 amino acids. V was pared by 1 base and J by 4 bases, with 3 bases of the junction left unmatched. Germline V CDR1 and CDR2: SGHRS, YFSETQ.

This clone is a singleton in its sample. The chain links TRBV10-1 to TRBJ2-1; TRBD1 is a possible D gene (6 bases). The CDR3 sequence is 20 residues long. The ends were cut back, 2 bases at V and 0 bases at J, with 23 bases in the middle. Per germline, CDR1 WNHNN and CDR2 SYGVQD (reference sequence). The CDR3 nucleotides are TGCGCCAGCAGTGAGGCGTACACGGGCCAACAGGGCCTCTCCTACAATGAGCAGTTCTTC. It translates to CASSEAYTGQQGLSYNEQFF.

This CDR3 reads CASSSNLGQGTTDTQYF. The CDR3 region has the DNA TGTGCCAGCAGCTCTAATCTTGGACAGGGGACCACAGATACGCAGTATTTT. The rearrangement joins TRBV3-1 (or the pseudogene TRBV3-2) to TRBJ2-3; 9 bases are shared with TRBD1. The CDR3 consists of 17 residues. Looked up from germline, CDR1 is LGHDT and CDR2 is YNNKEL (reference sequence). Trimming removed 5 bases from V and 2 bases from J; junction bases left unmatched: 11.

V usage is TRBV3-1 (or the pseudogene TRBV3-2) and J usage is TRBJ2-7; D is perhaps TRBD1 (6 bases). The CDR3 totals 15 residues. Trimming took 4 bases from V and 5 from J, leaving 18 bases between them. Germline assignment: CDR1 LGHDT and CDR2 YNNKEL (reference sequence). CDR3 in DNA: TGTGCCAGCAGCCCAGGGGTACCTCGGGGCCACGAGCAGTACTTC. Translating it yields CASSPGVPRGHEQYF.

The chain links TRBV3-1 (or the pseudogene TRBV3-2) to TRBJ1-4, with a weak D call TRBD1 (5 bases). Germline CDR1 reads LGHDT; CDR2 reads YNNKEL (reference sequence). Trimming shortened V by 1 base and J by 4 bases, and 7 bases separated the two germline ends. The CDR3 has 14 amino acids. The CDR3 here is CASSQGGVNEKLFF. The CDR3 nucleotides read TGTGCCAGCAGCCAAGGGGGGGTTAATGAAAAACTGTTTTTT.